This entry lists 4 T cell receptor beta chains sequenced from one sample in a study of T cell repertoires in cytomegalovirus infection. MiXCR, run by TCRdb on the reads, gives a single entry per CDR3 protein. The sample contains tens of thousands of distinct CDR3 sequences, about 26% of which appear only once. No antigen has been identified for these receptors. Sequenced here: CD8+ T cells from cultured PBMCs, sampled from culture after CMV antigen stimulation. The receptors come from a human donor in good health (CMV status not recorded). Some clones in this sample may be carry-over from other donors' samples.

This clonotype has a handful of counts. The chain couples TRBV29-1 to TRBJ1-2, with 8 nucleotides matching TRBD1. J lost 4 bases, V lost 6 bases, and 4 bases had no gene match. The germline CDR1 and CDR2 sequences are SQVTM and ANQGSEA. The CDR3 is 12 residues long. CDR3 protein: CSVLGQGYGYTF. The DNA for the CDR3 is TGCAGCGTCCTCGGACAGGGCTATGGCTACACCTTC. The full variable domain, with the rest looked up from reference TRBV29-1 and TRBJ1-2, is SAVISQKPSRDICQRGTSLTIQCQVDSQVTMMFWYRQQPGQSLTLIATANQGSEATYESGFVIDKFPISRPNLTFSTLTVSNMSPEDSSIYLCSVLGQGYGYTFGSGTRLTVV.

This clonotype was picked up a small number of times. This sequence joins TRBV2 and TRBJ2-1; 7 nucleotides line up with TRBD2. The CDR3 is made up of 14 amino acids. Per the germline V gene, CDR1 is SNHLY and CDR2 is FYNNEI. J gave up 6 bases and V 1 base, and 3 bases lay outside the gene matches. The CDR3 region is CASSEGTSLNEQFF. The CDR3 region has the DNA TGTGCCAGCAGTGAAGGGACTAGTCTCAATGAGCAGTTCTTC. Variable domain in full (rest from reference TRBV2 and TRBJ2-1): EPEVTQTPSHQVTQMGQEVILRCVPISNHLYFYWYRQILGQKVEFLVSFYNNEISEKSEIFDDQFSVERPDGSNFTLKIRSTKLEDSAMYFCASSEGTSLNEQFFGPGTRLTVL.

This chain connects TRBV5-1 to TRBJ1-1; D gene uncertain. The CDR3 has 12 residues. V shed 4 bases and J shed 4 bases, with 8 bases lying between them. CDR1 and CDR2 from the germline V gene are SGHRS and YFSETQ. CDR3 sequence reads: CASSTVGTEAFF. The CDR3 DNA reads as TGCGCCAGCAGCACGGTGGGCACTGAAGCTTTCTTT.

In the case of this clonotype: This may arise from a read error, as a much more abundant clone is one base away. The chain carries TRBV5-6 and TRBJ2-3; TRBD2 matches at 9 bases. The CDR3 totals 16 residues. The V gene's germline CDR1 is SGHDT and CDR2 YYEEEE. V dropped 0 bases and J dropped 2; count of bases not matched to a gene: 4. In DNA, the CDR3 is TGTGCCAGCAGCTTGGGGACTAGCGAGGTCACAGATACGCAGTATTTT. It codes for CASSLGTSEVTDTQYF.